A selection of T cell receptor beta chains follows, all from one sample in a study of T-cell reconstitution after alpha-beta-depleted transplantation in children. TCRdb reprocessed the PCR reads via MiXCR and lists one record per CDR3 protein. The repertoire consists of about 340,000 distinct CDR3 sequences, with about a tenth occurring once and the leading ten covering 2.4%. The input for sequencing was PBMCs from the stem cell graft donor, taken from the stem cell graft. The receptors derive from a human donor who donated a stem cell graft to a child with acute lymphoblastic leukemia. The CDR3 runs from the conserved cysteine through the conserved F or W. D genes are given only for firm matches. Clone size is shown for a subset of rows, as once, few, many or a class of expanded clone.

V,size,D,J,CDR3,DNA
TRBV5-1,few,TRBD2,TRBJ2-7,CASSIGTSGYEQYF,TGCGCCAGCAGCATCGGGACTAGCGGATACGAGCAGTACTTC
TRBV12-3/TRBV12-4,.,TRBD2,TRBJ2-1,CASSSWTGTGTSGTDNEQFF,TGTGCCAGCAGTTCTTGGACCGGGACGGGGACTAGCGGGACCGACAATGAGCAGTTCTTC
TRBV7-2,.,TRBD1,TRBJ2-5,CASSYLTGGFRETQYF,TGTGCCAGCAGCTATTTGACAGGGGGGTTTCGAGAGACCCAGTACTTC
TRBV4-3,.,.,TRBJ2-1,CASSHPTFDRSSYNEQFF,TGCGCCAGCAGCCACCCCACCTTCGACAGGAGCTCCTACAATGAGCAGTTCTTC
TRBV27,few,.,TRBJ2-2,CASSYGENTGELFF,TGTGCCAGCAGTTACGGGGAGAACACCGGGGAGCTGTTTTTT
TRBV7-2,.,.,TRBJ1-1,CASSLLVRTEAFF,TGTGCCAGCAGCTTACTCGTCCGGACTGAAGCTTTCTTT
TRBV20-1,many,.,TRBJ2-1,CSASDLAYNEQFF,TGCAGTGCTAGCGATCTAGCCTACAATGAGCAGTTCTTC
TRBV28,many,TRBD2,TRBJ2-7,CASSSGLAGAEQYF,TGTGCCAGCAGTTCGGGACTAGCGGGGGCGGAGCAGTACTTC
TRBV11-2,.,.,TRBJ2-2,CASARRGSTGELFF,TGTGCCAGCGCGAGAAGGGGGAGCACCGGGGAGCTGTTTTTT
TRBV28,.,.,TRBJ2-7,CASSESTYEQYF,TGTGCCAGCTCTGAATCGACCTACGAGCAGTACTTC
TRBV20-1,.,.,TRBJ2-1,CSATLPGPHNEQFF,TGCAGTGCTACCCTCCCGGGACCACACAATGAGCAGTTCTTC
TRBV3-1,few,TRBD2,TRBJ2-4,CASSQVTSGKDIQYF,TGTGCCAGCAGCCAAGTTACTAGCGGGAAGGACATTCAGTACTTC
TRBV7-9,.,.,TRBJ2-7,CASVPRTTYEQYF,TGTGCCAGCGTACCGCGTACAACCTACGAGCAGTACTTC
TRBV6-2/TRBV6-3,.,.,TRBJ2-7,CASSYSRDSYYEQYF,TGTGCCAGCAGTTACTCGCGTGACTCCTACTACGAGCAGTACTTC
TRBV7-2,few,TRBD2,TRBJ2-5,CASSFQLAGTETQYF,TGTGCCAGCAGCTTTCAGCTAGCGGGAACAGAGACCCAGTACTTC
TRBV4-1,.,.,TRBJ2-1,CASARGAEQFF,TGCGCCAGCGCTCGGGGGGCTGAGCAGTTCTTC
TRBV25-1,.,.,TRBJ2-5,CASRLGGGGETQYF,TGTGCCAGCCGATTGGGGGGAGGGGGAGAGACCCAGTACTTC
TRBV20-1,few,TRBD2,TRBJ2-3,CSARGGSGSYGTDTQYF,TGCAGTGCTAGAGGTGGTAGCGGGAGTTACGGCACAGATACGCAGTATTTT
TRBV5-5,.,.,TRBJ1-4,CASSSPGRISEKLFF,TGTGCCAGCAGCTCCCCAGGAAGGATTAGTGAAAAACTGTTTTTT
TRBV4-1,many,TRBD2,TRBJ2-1,CASSQERSSGSFF,TGCGCCAGCAGCCAAGAACGTAGTAGCGGGAGTTTCTTC
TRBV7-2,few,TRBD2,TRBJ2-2,CASSPSWASGRAGELFF,TGTGCCAGCAGCCCCTCCTGGGCTAGCGGGAGGGCCGGGGAGCTGTTTTTT
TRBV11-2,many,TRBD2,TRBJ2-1,CASSLDSSGSLGNEQFF,TGTGCCAGCAGCTTAGATTCTAGCGGGAGCCTGGGTAATGAGCAGTTCTTC
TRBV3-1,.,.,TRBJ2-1,CANSQDPRNEQFF,TGTGCCAACAGCCAAGATCCTCGAAATGAGCAGTTCTTC
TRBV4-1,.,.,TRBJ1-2,CASSQGPRALDGYTF,TGCGCCAGCAGCCAAGGTCCCCGGGCCTTGGATGGCTACACCTTC
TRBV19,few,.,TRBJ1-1,CASTPVWNTEAFF,TGTGCCAGTACGCCGGTATGGAACACTGAAGCTTTCTTT
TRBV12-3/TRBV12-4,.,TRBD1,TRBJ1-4,CASSKTTGLGEKLFF,TGTGCCAGCAGTAAAACGACAGGGCTGGGTGAAAAACTGTTTTTT
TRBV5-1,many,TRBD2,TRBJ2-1,CASSLVSTSGPYNEQFF,TGCGCCAGCAGCTTGGTTTCGACTAGCGGGCCCTACAATGAGCAGTTCTTC
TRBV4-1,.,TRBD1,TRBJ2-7,CASTAGQGTYEQYF,TGCGCCAGCACCGCGGGACAGGGAACCTACGAGCAGTACTTC
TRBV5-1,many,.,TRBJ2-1,CASSLGTDSYNEQFF,TGCGCCAGCAGCCTCGGGACGGATTCCTACAATGAGCAGTTCTTC